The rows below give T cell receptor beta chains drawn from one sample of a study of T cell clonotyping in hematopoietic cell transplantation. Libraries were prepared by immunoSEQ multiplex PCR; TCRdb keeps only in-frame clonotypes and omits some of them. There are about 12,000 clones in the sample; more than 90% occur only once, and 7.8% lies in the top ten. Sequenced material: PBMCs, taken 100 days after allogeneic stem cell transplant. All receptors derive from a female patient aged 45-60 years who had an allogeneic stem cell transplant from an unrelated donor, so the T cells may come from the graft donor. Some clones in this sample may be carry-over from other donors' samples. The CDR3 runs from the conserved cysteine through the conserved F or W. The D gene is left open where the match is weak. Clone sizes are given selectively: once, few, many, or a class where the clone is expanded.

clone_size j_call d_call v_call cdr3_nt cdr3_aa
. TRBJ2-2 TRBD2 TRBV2 TGTGCCAGCAGTTCCACTAGCGGGAGTTCCACCGGGGAGCTGTTTTTT CASSSTSGSSTGELFF
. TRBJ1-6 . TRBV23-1 TGCGCCAGCAGTCGGCCGGGGAGCAATTCACCCCTCCACTTT CASSRPGSNSPLHF
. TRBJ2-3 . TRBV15 TGTGCCACCAGCAGAGAAAGGGGATGGGCAGATACGCAGTATTTT CATSRERGWADTQYF
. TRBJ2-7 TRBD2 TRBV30 TGTGCCTGGAATCGACTAGCGGGAGACGAGCAGTACTTC CAWNRLAGDEQYF
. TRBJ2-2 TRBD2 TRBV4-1 TGCGCCAGCAGCCGTCGGACTAGCGGATACACCGGGGAGCTGTTTTTT CASSRRTSGYTGELFF
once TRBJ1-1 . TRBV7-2 TGTGCCAGCAGCTTAGTGGAGGGGAGGGCTGAAGCTTTCTTT CASSLVEGRAEAFF
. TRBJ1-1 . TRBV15 TGTGCCACCAGCAGAGAGCTGGATTTCACTGAAGCTTTCTTT CATSRELDFTEAFF
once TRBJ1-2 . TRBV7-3 TGTGCCAGCAGCCCCTCCCCCCTGGGGGGCTACACCTTC CASSPSPLGGYTF
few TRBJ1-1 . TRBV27 TGTGCCAGCAGTTTAGACAGGTTGAACACTGAAGCTTTCTTT CASSLDRLNTEAFF
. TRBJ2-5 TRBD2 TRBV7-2 TGTGCCAGCAGCTTAGGCCTAGCGGGAGGGGAGACCCAGTACTTC CASSLGLAGGETQYF
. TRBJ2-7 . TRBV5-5 TGTGCCAGCAGCCTGACAGCCTTCTCCTACGAGCAGTACTTC CASSLTAFSYEQYF
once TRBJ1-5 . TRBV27 TGTGCCAGCAGTTATTCCTGGAGCAATCAGCCCCAGCATTTT CASSYSWSNQPQHF
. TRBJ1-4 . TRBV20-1 TGCAGTGCCAATCAGGGGGAAAAACTGTTTTTT CSANQGEKLFF
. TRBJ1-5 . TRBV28 TGTGCCAGCAGTTTTCTCCTCTTGGGACAGCCCCAGCATTTT CASSFLLLGQPQHF
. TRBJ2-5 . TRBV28 TGTGCCAGCAGCCCCCCTCGGGGAGAGACCCAGTACTTC CASSPPRGETQYF
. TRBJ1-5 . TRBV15 TGTGCCACCAGCAGAGGGTCATCTCGAAGGGGCAATCAGCCCCAGCATTTT CATSRGSSRRGNQPQHF
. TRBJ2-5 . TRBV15 TGTGCCACCAGCAGAGATATGGGGATTGGAGAGACCCAGTACTTC CATSRDMGIGETQYF
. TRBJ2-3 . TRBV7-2 TGTGCCAGCAGCTTCATAGATACGCAGTATTTT CASSFIDTQYF
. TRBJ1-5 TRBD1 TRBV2 TGTGCCAGCAGGACAGGGTTAAGCAATCAGCCCCAGCATTTT CASRTGLSNQPQHF
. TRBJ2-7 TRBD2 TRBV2 TGTGCCAGCAGTGAGTTGGCCAGTAGCGGGATAAGCTACGAGCAGTACTTC CASSELASSGISYEQYF
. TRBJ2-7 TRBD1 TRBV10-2 TGCGCCAGCATCTCGGGACAGGGTTCCTACGAGCAGTACTTC CASISGQGSYEQYF
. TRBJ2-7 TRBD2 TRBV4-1 TGCGCCAGCAGCCAGAAGACGACTAGCGGGAGCACCTACGAGCAGTACTTC CASSQKTTSGSTYEQYF
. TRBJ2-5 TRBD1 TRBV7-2 TGTGCCAGCAGCTTAGAAGGGACAGGGGAAGAGACCCAGTACTTC CASSLEGTGEETQYF
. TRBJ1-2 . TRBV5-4 TGTGCCAGCAGCTTGGTGGGCGGAGGCTACACCTTC CASSLVGGGYTF
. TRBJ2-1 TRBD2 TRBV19 TGTGCCAGCAAGGATCAGGGTCTAGCGGGAATCGGCAATGAGCAGTTCTTC CASKDQGLAGIGNEQFF
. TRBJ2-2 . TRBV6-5 TGTGCCACGGCTGCTGACAGGTTTACCGGGGAGCTGTTTTTT CATAADRFTGELFF
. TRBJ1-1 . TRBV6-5 TGTGCCAGCAGTTACTCAGGCCTGAGAGCTTTCTTT CASSYSGLRAFF
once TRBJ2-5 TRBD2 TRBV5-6 TGTGCCAGCAGCGTATCACTAGCGGGAGGAGAGACCCAGTACTTC CASSVSLAGGETQYF
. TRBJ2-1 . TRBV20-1 TGCAGTGCTAGGCGAGTTAATGAGCAGTTCTTC CSARRVNEQFF
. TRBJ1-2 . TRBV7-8 TGTGCCAGCAGCTTTTCTGGGGTCTCACTCTTGCTGTACACCTTC CASSFSGVSLLLYTF
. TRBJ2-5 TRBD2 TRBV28 TGTGCCAGCAGCTACCCCACTAGCGGCCAAGAGACCCAGTACTTC CASSYPTSGQETQYF
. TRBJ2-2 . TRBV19 TGTGCCAGTAGTGGGTGGTCGGGCGGCACCGGGGAGCTGTTTTTT CASSGWSGGTGELFF
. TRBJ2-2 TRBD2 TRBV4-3 TGCGCCAGCAGCCAAGATGCACTAGCGGGGGGGCCGCCCGGGGAGCTGTTTTTT CASSQDALAGGPPGELFF
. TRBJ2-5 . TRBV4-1 TGCGCCAGCAGCCAAGTTTACCCTTCGGGGGTGTCAGAGACCCAGTACTTC CASSQVYPSGVSETQYF
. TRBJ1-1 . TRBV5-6 TGTGCCAGCGCCCCCTGGGGTCCCACTGAAGCTTTCTTT CASAPWGPTEAFF
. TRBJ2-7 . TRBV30 TGTGCCTGGAGCCGAACAGGGTACGAGCAGTACTTC CAWSRTGYEQYF
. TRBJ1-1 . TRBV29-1 TGCAGCGTTGCCGCGGGGGCCGTCGTGCGTGAAGCTTTCTTT CSVAAGAVVREAFF
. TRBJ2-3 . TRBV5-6 TGTGCCAGCAGCTTGCTCTGGGTCCCGGCCAGCACAGATACGCAGTATTTT CASSLLWVPASTDTQYF
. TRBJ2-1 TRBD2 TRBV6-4 TGTGCCAGCAGTGAGCGGGAGTACAATGAGCAGTTCTTC CASSEREYNEQFF
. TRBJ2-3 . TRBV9 TGTGCCAGCAGCGTCTTGAGACTCACAGATACGCAGTATTTT CASSVLRLTDTQYF
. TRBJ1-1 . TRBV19 TGTGCCAGTAGGAATGGGGTCTCTGAAGCTTTCTTT CASRNGVSEAFF
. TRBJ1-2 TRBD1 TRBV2 TGTGCCAGGGAAATGGAGGGGGCTCGGGGCTACACCTTC CAREMEGARGYTF
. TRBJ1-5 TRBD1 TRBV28 TGTGCCAGCAGTTTGGGACAGGGGATACAGCCCCAGCATTTT CASSLGQGIQPQHF
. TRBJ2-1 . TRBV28 TGTGCCAGCAGTTCCCCTTGGGCTAGCGAAACCTACAATGAGCAGTTCTTC CASSSPWASETYNEQFF
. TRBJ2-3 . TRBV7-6 TGTGCCAGCAGCTTAGTCTACACAGATACGCAGTATTTT CASSLVYTDTQYF
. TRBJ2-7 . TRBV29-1 TGCAGCGTTGAAGTAACGGGAAGCTACGAGCAGTACTTC CSVEVTGSYEQYF
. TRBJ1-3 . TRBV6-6 TGTGCCAGCAGTACCGGACGGTCGGGAAACACCATATATTTT CASSTGRSGNTIYF
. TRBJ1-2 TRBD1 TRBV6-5 TGTGCCAGCAGTTACAGAACGGACAGGGGGGGAGGCTACACCTTC CASSYRTDRGGGYTF
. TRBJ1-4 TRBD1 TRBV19 TGTGCCAGTGGGGACAGGGTCCCTGAAAAACTGTTTTTT CASGDRVPEKLFF
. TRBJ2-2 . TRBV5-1 TGCGCCAGCAGCTTGGGCGGGACATATTTGACCGGGGAGCTGTTTTTT CASSLGGTYLTGELFF
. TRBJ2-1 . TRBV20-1 TGCAGTGCTAGAGATAAGAATGAGCAGTTCTTC CSARDKNEQFF